Listed here are 3 T cell receptor beta chains from one sample, sequenced in a study of blood T cell repertoires in COVID-19. Clones were sequenced by immunoSEQ multiplex PCR, and TCRdb holds only the in-frame ones, with some missing. The sample consists of over 200,000 clones, around 90% of them appearing once. Sequencing was carried out using PBMCs or T cells enriched from blood (not recorded which). Receptors originate from a man aged 25 to 40 who had recovered from COVID-19.

The chain recombines TRBV18 with TRBJ1-2; the D is unclear. The CDR3 sequence is 14 residues long. V was pared by 2 bases and J by 4 bases, with 11 bases between. Germline values: CDR1 KGHSH, CDR2 LQKENI. CDR3 region: CASSPTDTVYGYTF. CDR3 DNA: TGTGCCAGCTCACCAACAGACACTGTCTATGGCTACACCTTC.

The chain joins TRBV30 to TRBJ1-1; no definite D call. The germline gives CDR1 GTSNPN, CDR2 SVGIG (reference sequence). The CDR3 is made up of 15 amino acids. Trimming took off 2 bases at V and 4 bases at J, with 17 bases between the two ends. CDR3 protein: CAWSQGGSGGTEAFF. As DNA, the CDR3 is TGTGCCTGGAGTCAAGGAGGGTCTGGAGGCACTGAAGCTTTCTTT.

V gene TRBV2 combines with J gene TRBJ1-2; 9 bases fit TRBD1. Germline V gene data show CDR1 as SNHLY and CDR2 as FYNNEI. The CDR3 runs to 14 residues. V was clipped by 7 bases and J by 2 bases; unmatched bases: 5. The CDR3 is CASKRGQGNYGYTF. The CDR3 DNA reads as TGTGCCAGCAAAAGAGGACAGGGGAACTATGGCTACACCTTC. Complete variable domain (other parts from reference TRBV2 and TRBJ1-2): EPEVTQTPSHQVTQMGQEVILRCVPISNHLYFYWYRQILGQKVEFLVSFYNNEISEKSEIFDDQFSVERPDGSNFTLKIRSTKLEDSAMYFCASKRGQGNYGYTFGSGTRLTVV.